Listed below are T cell receptor beta chains from one sample, sequenced in a study of blood T cell repertoires in COVID-19. This table comes from immunoSEQ multiplex PCR, and its TCRdb copy is limited to in-frame clones, with some not included. The repertoire consists of 250,000 or so clones, with around 86% occurring once and the leading ten covering approximately 9%. Sequencing used peripheral blood. The receptors were sampled from a man aged 35-49 years with active or convalescent COVID-19. Both conserved end residues are part of each CDR3. D genes are given only for firm matches. Size is omitted from some rows. Given values are once, few, many or a class for expanded clones.

D,J,size,V,CDR3,DNA
TRBD1,TRBJ1-6,-,TRBV5-6,CASSAMPGGVSPLHF,TGTGCCAGCAGCGCTATGCCAGGGGGCGTTTCACCCCTCCACTTT
TRBD1,TRBJ2-7,-,TRBV5-1,CASSPRGQSLYEQYF,TGCGCCAGCAGCCCCCGGGGACAGTCTCTCTACGAGCAGTACTTC
TRBD2,TRBJ2-2,-,TRBV24-1,CATSDRPPSGGGELFF,TGTGCCACCAGTGATCGGCCCCCTAGCGGTGGCGGGGAGCTGTTTTTT
TRBD1,TRBJ1-2,-,TRBV18,CASSPPTGRPYGYTF,TGTGCCAGCTCACCACCGACAGGGAGGCCCTATGGCTACACCTTC
TRBD1,TRBJ1-2,-,TRBV10-3,CAISESGQATNYGYTF,TGTGCCATCAGTGAGAGCGGACAGGCGACTAACTATGGCTACACCTTC
TRBD2,TRBJ2-1,-,TRBV29-1,CSVEKGTSGALGEQFF,TGCAGCGTTGAGAAGGGGACTAGCGGAGCCCTGGGTGAGCAGTTCTTC
-,TRBJ1-2,once,TRBV2,CASLEWYGYTF,TGTGCCAGCCTTGAGTGGTATGGCTACACCTTC
-,TRBJ2-7,-,TRBV5-5,CASSLTATSYEQYF,TGTGCCAGCAGCTTGACGGCTACTAGCTACGAGCAGTACTTC
-,TRBJ1-5,-,TRBV2,CASSERGGRNQPQHF,TGTGCCAGCAGTGAAAGGGGGGGGCGCAATCAGCCCCAGCATTTT
-,TRBJ1-1,-,TRBV3-1/TRBV3-2,CASSHLGQRATEAFF,TGTGCCAGCAGCCACCTCGGACAGAGGGCCACTGAAGCTTTCTTT
-,TRBJ2-7,-,TRBV12-3/TRBV12-4,CASSYGYEQYF,TGTGCCAGCAGTTACGGCTACGAGCAGTACTTC
TRBD1,TRBJ1-2,few,TRBV5-1,CASSTWTGDVGYTF,TGCGCCAGCAGCACCTGGACAGGGGATGTGGGCTACACCTTC
TRBD1,TRBJ1-1,-,TRBV5-1,CASSWTGGRTEAFF,TGCGCCAGCAGCTGGACAGGGGGACGAACTGAAGCTTTCTTT
TRBD1,TRBJ1-2,once,TRBV5-1,CASSLGQGDGYTF,TGCGCCAGCAGCTTGGGACAGGGAGACGGCTACACCTTC
-,TRBJ1-3,-,TRBV10-3,CAISADKSSSGNTIYF,TGTGCCATCAGTGCGGACAAGTCCAGCTCTGGAAACACCATATATTTT
TRBD1,TRBJ2-5,once,TRBV5-1,CASSFRQGGTQETQYF,TGCGCCAGCAGCTTCAGACAGGGTGGAACCCAAGAGACCCAGTACTTC
-,TRBJ2-2,once,TRBV10-1,CASSEQWNTGELFF,TGCGCCAGCAGTGAGCAGTGGAACACCGGGGAGCTGTTTTTT
TRBD1,TRBJ2-1,-,TRBV5-1,CASSPRGLEITEQFF,TGCGCCAGCAGCCCCAGGGGGCTAGAAATTACTGAGCAGTTCTTC
-,TRBJ1-5,-,TRBV19,CASSMERDQPQHF,TGTGCCAGTAGTATGGAGCGCGATCAGCCCCAGCATTTT
TRBD2,TRBJ2-5,-,TRBV6-6,CASIDRGGADQETQYF,TGTGCCAGCATTGACCGGGGGGGGGCGGACCAAGAGACCCAGTACTTC
TRBD1,TRBJ1-5,-,TRBV6-5,CASGLAGGLSNQPQHF,TGTGCCAGCGGTTTGGCAGGGGGCTTAAGCAATCAGCCCCAGCATTTT
TRBD2,TRBJ2-2,-,TRBV6-5,CASQRGASGELFF,TGTGCCTCTCAGCGGGGGGCATCCGGGGAGCTGTTTTTT
-,TRBJ2-1,-,TRBV5-8,CASSWGGGYPHNEQFF,TGTGCCAGCAGCTGGGGTGGAGGGTATCCCCACAATGAGCAGTTCTTC
TRBD1,TRBJ2-3,-,TRBV7-9,CASSLFWDRGPDTQYF,TGTGCCAGCAGCTTGTTCTGGGACAGGGGGCCAGATACGCAGTATTTT
-,TRBJ2-6,-,TRBV6-5,CASTFGAGANVLTF,TGTGCCAGCACCTTCGGGGCTGGGGCCAACGTCCTGACTTTC
-,TRBJ2-5,-,TRBV9,CASSSQVEQTQYF,TGTGCCAGCAGCAGTCAGGTAGAGCAGACCCAGTACTTC
TRBD1,TRBJ2-1,-,TRBV6-5,CASSYGDSPNEQFF,TGTGCCAGCAGTTACGGGGACAGCCCCAATGAGCAGTTCTTC
TRBD1,TRBJ2-1,-,TRBV15,CATSGPGQGGNEQFF,TGTGCCACCAGCGGACCGGGACAGGGTGGCAATGAGCAGTTCTTC
-,TRBJ2-7,-,TRBV21-1,CASSKKGGLAIHEQYF,TGTGCCAGCAGCAAAAAGGGGGGGCTAGCGATCCACGAGCAGTACTTC